A single sample is the source of the 8 T cell receptor beta chains below, sequenced in a study of T-cell memory formation after mild COVID-19. Using its own MiXCR run on the 5' RACE reads, TCRdb lists one record per CDR3 protein. Of about 260,000 distinct CDR3 sequences in the sample, approximately 8.4% were seen once. The sequenced material came from PBMCs or a T cell subset sorted from them (not recorded which). These receptors came from a young man who had mild COVID-19 (a few samples of this study predate the infection). Cell type and time point are not known.

This clonotype was found many times. The chain joins TRBV19 to TRBJ1-1; D remains ambiguous. V was trimmed by 1 base and J by 0 bases, leaving 6 bases between them. This CDR3 is 14 amino acids long. Germline V lookup: CDR1 LNHDA, CDR2 SQIVND (reference sequence). The CDR3: CASSIGSVNTEAFF. CDR3 DNA: TGTGCCAGTAGTATAGGATCAGTGAACACTGAAGCTTTCTTT.

Many counts were recorded for this clonotype. One junction end does not reproduce the germline sequence, and a read error may be involved. J is TRBJ2-5 and V is TRBV5-1; D possibly corresponds to TRBD2 (6 bases). The CDR3 consists of 14 residues. CDR1 is SGHRS and CDR2 is YFSETQ in the germline V gene. The chain's CDR3 is CASSLRGSGETQYF. The CDR3 DNA reads as TGTGCCAGCAGCTTACGGGGGAGCGGGGAGACCCAGTACTTC.

The table lists this clonotype with many counts. The chain uses TRBV5-1 and TRBJ1-4; D may be TRBD1 (5 bases). Germline loops: CDR1 SGHRS, CDR2 YFSETQ. CDR3 size: 15 residues. V was clipped by 3 bases and J by 5 bases, with 14 bases between them. The CDR3 here is CASSSSTAPNEKLFF. In nucleotides, the CDR3 is TGCGCCAGCAGCTCGTCGACAGCGCCGAATGAAAAACTGTTTTTT.

This clonotype was recorded many times. This chain connects TRBV7-2 to TRBJ2-5; tentatively, D is TRBD1 or TRBD2 (6 bases each). V lost 3 bases to trimming and J lost 2 bases, with 16 bases between them. This CDR3 comprises 16 residues. Germline CDR1 and CDR2: SGHTA and FQGNSA. This chain's CDR3 is CASSFNGGRKQETQYF. CDR3 sequence (DNA): TGTGCCAGCAGCTTTAATGGGGGGCGGAAACAAGAGACCCAGTACTTC.

This clonotype was seen only a few times. This chain uses TRBV20-1 with TRBJ1-4; TRBD1 matches at 7 bases. After removal of 2 bases from V and 7 bases from J, the junction contained 7 bases not matched to a gene. The CDR3 contains 14 residues. In germline, CDR1 is DFQATT, CDR2 SNEGSKA (reference sequence). CDR3 residues: CSARPDRAGEKLFF. CDR3 coding DNA: TGCAGTGCTAGACCCGACAGGGCTGGTGAAAAACTGTTTTTT.

This clonotype was seen ten or more times. V is TRBV5-1 and J is TRBJ2-3; 12 nucleotides line up with TRBD1. The CDR3 has 16 amino acids. Trimming removed 4 bases from V and 1 base from J; junction bases left unmatched: 4. Germline CDR1 reads SGHRS; CDR2 reads YFSETQ. CDR3: CASSPGQGARTDTQYF. The CDR3 DNA is TGCGCCAGCAGCCCGGGACAGGGGGCCCGCACAGATACGCAGTATTTT.

The V and J genes are TRBV11-2 and TRBJ2-1, with D perhaps given as TRBD1 or TRBD2 (5 bases each). CDR3 length equals 16 residues. V was shortened by 7 bases and J by 1 base, with 17 bases between the two germline ends. Germline V gene sequence: CDR1 SGHAT, CDR2 FQNNGV. DNA for the CDR3: TGTGCCAGCACGGGATCGGGGCTCACATCCTACAATGAGCAGTTCTTC. This codes for CASTGSGLTSYNEQFF. Full variable domain (rest looked up from reference TRBV11-2 and TRBJ2-1): EAGVAQSPRYKIIEKRQSVAFWCNPISGHATLYWYQQILGQGPKLLIQFQNNGVVDDSQLPKDRFSAERLKGVDSTLKIQPAKLEDSAVYLCASTGSGLTSYNEQFFGPGTRLTVL.

The table lists this clonotype with a few counts. The chain recombines TRBV7-9 with TRBJ1-2; D remains unclear. The germline V gene encodes CDR1 SEHNR and CDR2 FQNEAQ (reference sequence). Trimming pared 5 bases from V and 6 bases from J, leaving 16 bases between. The CDR3 contains 14 residues. The CDR3 DNA is TGTGCCAGCAGCCCAGACGGGGAGCGGGATGGCTACACCTTC. It encodes CASSPDGERDGYTF.